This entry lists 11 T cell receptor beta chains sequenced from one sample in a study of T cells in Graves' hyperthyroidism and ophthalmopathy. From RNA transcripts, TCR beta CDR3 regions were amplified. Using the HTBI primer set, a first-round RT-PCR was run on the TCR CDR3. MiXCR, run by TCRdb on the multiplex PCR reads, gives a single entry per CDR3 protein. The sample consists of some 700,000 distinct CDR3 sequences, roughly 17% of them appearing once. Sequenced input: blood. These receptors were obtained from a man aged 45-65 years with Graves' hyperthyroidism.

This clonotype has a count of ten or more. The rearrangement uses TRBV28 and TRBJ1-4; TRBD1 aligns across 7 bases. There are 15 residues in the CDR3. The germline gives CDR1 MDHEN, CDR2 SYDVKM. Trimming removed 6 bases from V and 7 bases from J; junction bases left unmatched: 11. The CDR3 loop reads CASRPRDRRTEKLFF. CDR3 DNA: TGTGCCAGCAGGCCCCGGGACAGAAGGACTGAAAAACTGTTTTTT.

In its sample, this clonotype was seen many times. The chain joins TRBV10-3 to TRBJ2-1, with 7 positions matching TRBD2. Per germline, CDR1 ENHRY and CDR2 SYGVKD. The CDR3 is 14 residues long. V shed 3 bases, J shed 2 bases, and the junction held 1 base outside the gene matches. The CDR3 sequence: CAISDAGAYNEQFF. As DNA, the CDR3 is TGTGCCATCAGTGACGCGGGAGCCTACAATGAGCAGTTCTTC.

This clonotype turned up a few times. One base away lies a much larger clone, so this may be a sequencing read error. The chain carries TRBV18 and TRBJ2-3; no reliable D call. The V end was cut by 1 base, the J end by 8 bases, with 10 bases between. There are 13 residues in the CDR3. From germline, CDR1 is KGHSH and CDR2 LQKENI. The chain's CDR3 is CASSPRAQGTQYF. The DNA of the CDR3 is TGTGCCAGCTCACCACGAGCCCAAGGTACGCAGTATTTT.

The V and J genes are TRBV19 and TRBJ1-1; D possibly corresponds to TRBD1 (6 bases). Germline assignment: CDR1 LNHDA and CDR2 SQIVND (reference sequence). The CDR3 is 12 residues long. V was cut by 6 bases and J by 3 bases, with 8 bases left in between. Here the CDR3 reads CASRGQYTEAFF. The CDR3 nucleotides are TGTGCCAGTAGAGGACAGTACACTGAAGCTTTCTTT.

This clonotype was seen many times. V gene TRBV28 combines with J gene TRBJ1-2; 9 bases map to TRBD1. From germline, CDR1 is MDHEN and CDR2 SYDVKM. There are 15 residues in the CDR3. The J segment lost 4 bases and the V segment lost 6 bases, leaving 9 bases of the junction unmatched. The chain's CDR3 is CASSHGGQGTYGYTF. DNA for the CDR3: TGTGCCAGCAGCCATGGCGGACAGGGGACCTATGGCTACACCTTC.

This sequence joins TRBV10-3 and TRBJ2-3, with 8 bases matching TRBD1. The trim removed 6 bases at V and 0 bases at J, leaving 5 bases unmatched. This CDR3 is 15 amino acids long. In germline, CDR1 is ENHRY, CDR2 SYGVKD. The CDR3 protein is CAIRGQDPSTDTQYF. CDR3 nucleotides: TGTGCCATCAGGGGACAGGACCCTAGCACAGATACGCAGTATTTT.

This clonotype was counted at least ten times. For the CDR3, the DNA is TGTGCCAGCAGCTCGGAGGGGGTGTGGGACCCTCGGGAGACCCAGTACTTC. Its translation is CASSSEGVWDPRETQYF. The chain has TRBV13 and TRBJ2-5; either TRBD1 or TRBD2 may supply D (6 bases each). This CDR3 is built from 17 residues. Germline values: CDR1 PRHDT, CDR2 FYEKMQ (reference sequence). Trimming shortened V by 4 bases and J by 5 bases, and 23 bases separated the two germline ends.

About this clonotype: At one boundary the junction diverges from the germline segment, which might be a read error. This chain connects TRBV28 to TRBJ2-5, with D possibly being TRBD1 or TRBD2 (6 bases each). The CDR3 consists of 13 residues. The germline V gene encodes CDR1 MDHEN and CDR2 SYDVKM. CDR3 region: CASSLGGTTARDF. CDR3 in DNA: TGTGCCAGCAGTTTAGGAGGGACAACTGCCAGGGACTTC.

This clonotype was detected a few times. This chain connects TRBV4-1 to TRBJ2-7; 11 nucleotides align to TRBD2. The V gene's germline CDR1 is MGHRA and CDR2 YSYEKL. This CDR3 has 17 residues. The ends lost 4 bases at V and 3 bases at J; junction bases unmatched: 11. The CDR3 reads CASSLRLAGGTVYEQYF. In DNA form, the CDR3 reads TGCGCCAGCAGCCTTCGCCTAGCGGGGGGCACCGTCTACGAGCAGTACTTC.

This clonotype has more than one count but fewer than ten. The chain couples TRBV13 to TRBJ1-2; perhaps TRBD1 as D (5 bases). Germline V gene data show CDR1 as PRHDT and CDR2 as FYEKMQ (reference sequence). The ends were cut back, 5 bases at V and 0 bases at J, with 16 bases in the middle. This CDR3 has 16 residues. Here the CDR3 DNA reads TGTGCCAGCAGCCCCTCTGGGACGGAAGCTAACTATGGCTACACCTTC. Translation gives CASSPSGTEANYGYTF.

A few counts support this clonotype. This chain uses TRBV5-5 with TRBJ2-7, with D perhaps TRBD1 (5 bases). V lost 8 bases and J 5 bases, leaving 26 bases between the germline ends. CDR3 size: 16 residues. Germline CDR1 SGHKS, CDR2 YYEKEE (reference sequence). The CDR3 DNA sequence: TGTGCCAGTACCCAGGGCACGGGCCCTAATTTGCACGAGCAGTACTTC. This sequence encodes CASTQGTGPNLHEQYF.